This T cell receptor (beta chain) came from a study of blood T cell repertoires in COVID-19. The trim removed 6 bases at V and 7 bases at J, leaving 17 bases unmatched. This CDR3 has 16 amino acids. CDR1 and CDR2 from the germline V gene are SGHRS and YFSETQ. The assay was immunoSEQ multiplex PCR, and TCRdb's table has in-frame clones only and misses some. This sample has 130,000 to 150,000 clones; roughly 90% occur once, and the top ten carry about 2.1%. The genes are TRBV5-1 and TRBJ2-7; 9 bases map to TRBD1. The origin of this receptor is a human donor in a cohort sampled during active COVID-19. The source material was peripheral blood. The CDR3 reads CASTRTGEAGLREQYF. CDR3 DNA sequence: TGCGCCAGCACCCGGACAGGGGAGGCGGGTTTGCGTGAGCAGTACTTC.